Below are 10 T cell receptor beta chains sequenced from a single sample in a study of blood T cell repertoires in COVID-19. The assay was immunoSEQ multiplex PCR, and TCRdb's table has in-frame clones only and misses some. The sample records hundreds of thousands of clones, 65% to 90% being singletons. Sample: peripheral blood. Every receptor here comes from a woman in her forties or fifties with acute or convalescent COVID-19.

V usage is TRBV6-5 and J usage is TRBJ2-6, with D hard to call. This CDR3 has 16 amino acids. Trimming removed 1 base from V and 3 bases from J, with 10 bases in between. Germline CDR1 is MNHEY and CDR2 is SVGAGI. CDR3 region: CASSYFFGGGANVLTF. CDR3 in DNA: TGTGCCAGCAGTTACTTTTTTGGCGGTGGGGCCAACGTCCTGACTTTC.

About this clone itself: This sample also contains other DNA sequences that code for the same CDR3. The chain uses TRBV14 and TRBJ2-3; 7 positions agree with TRBD1. Looked up from germline, CDR1 is SGHDN and CDR2 is FVKESK. After removal of 4 bases from V and 0 bases from J, the junction contained 1 base not matched to a gene. The CDR3 is made up of 14 amino acids. The CDR3 loop reads CASSRDRSTDTQYF. The CDR3 nucleotides are TGTGCCAGCAGCCGGGACAGAAGCACAGATACGCAGTATTTT.

The chain recombines TRBV2 with TRBJ2-1; 10 bases map to TRBD2. Trimming removed 6 bases from V and 0 bases from J; junction bases left unmatched: 8. CDR1 and CDR2 from the germline V gene are SNHLY and FYNNEI. This CDR3 contains 17 residues. For the CDR3, the DNA is TGTGCCAGCAGGGAAACTCCTAGCGGGGGCTCCTACAATGAGCAGTTCTTC. Translating gives CASRETPSGGSYNEQFF.

The rearrangement links TRBV4-1 to TRBJ2-1; TRBD2 matches at 14 bases. Trimming at V came to 2 bases and at J to 5 bases, leaving 8 bases not matched to a gene. This CDR3 region has 18 residues. Germline loops: CDR1 MGHRA, CDR2 YSYEKL. The CDR3 sequence is CASSQRLAGGPVDNEQFF. CDR3 bases: TGCGCCAGCAGCCAACGACTAGCGGGGGGGCCCGTCGACAATGAGCAGTTCTTC.

The rearrangement uses TRBV19 and TRBJ2-1; a possible D gene is TRBD1 (5 bases). Trimming stripped 5 bases from V and 1 base from J, with 15 bases between. Germline values: CDR1 LNHDA, CDR2 SQIVND (reference sequence). The CDR3 is made up of 16 amino acids. The CDR3 sequence is CASSSDRARSYNEQFF. CDR3 nucleotide sequence: TGTGCCAGTAGTTCTGACAGAGCCAGGTCCTACAATGAGCAGTTCTTC.

The V gene is TRBV21-1, the J gene TRBJ2-1; the D call TRBD2 from the table was never checked on the DNA. TRBV21-1 is recorded as a pseudogene. This CDR3 contains 16 residues. The CDR3 loop reads CASSKVAGMSYNEQFF. CDR3 DNA: TGTGCCAGCAGCAAAGTAGCGGGTATGTCCTACAATGAGCAGTTCTTC.

This clone was counted once. The identical CDR3 is also encoded by other nucleotide sequences in the sample. The chain joins TRBV15 to TRBJ1-4; D remains ambiguous. Germline V gene sequence: CDR1 LNHNV, CDR2 YYDKDF (reference sequence). Trimming shortened V by 0 bases and J by 8 bases, and 7 bases separated the two germline ends. This CDR3 is 13 amino acids long. Here the CDR3 reads CATSRDAGEKLFF. In DNA, the CDR3 is TGTGCCACCAGCAGAGACGCGGGAGAAAAACTGTTTTTT.

The chain has TRBV3-1 (or the pseudogene TRBV3-2) and TRBJ2-7; D gene ambiguous. V dropped 4 bases and J dropped 2 bases, with 12 bases sitting between them. The CDR3 extends over 14 amino acids. Germline CDR1 LGHDT, CDR2 YNNKEL (reference sequence). CDR3 region: CASSPPLDTYEQYF. Written as DNA, the CDR3 is TGTGCCAGCAGCCCCCCCCTAGATACCTACGAGCAGTACTTC.

The J gene is TRBJ1-5, the V gene TRBV28; perhaps TRBD1 as D (6 bases). Germline values: CDR1 MDHEN, CDR2 SYDVKM. The ends were cut back, 3 bases at V and 3 bases at J, with 15 bases in the middle. The length of the CDR3 is 16 residues. CDR3 nucleotide sequence: TGTGCCAGCAGTTTCCGGGACACCAAATTCAATCAGCCCCAGCATTTT. Amino acids: CASSFRDTKFNQPQHF.

The chain couples TRBV5-1 to TRBJ2-2, with D maybe TRBD2 (7 bases). Germline CDR1 SGHRS, CDR2 YFSETQ. The CDR3 sequence is 16 residues long. Trimming cost V 4 bases and J 4 bases, with 17 bases left between them. DNA for the CDR3: TGCGCCAGCAGCCCGGGCGGGGGCGCGGGCACCGGGGAGCTGTTTTTT. It encodes CASSPGGGAGTGELFF.